Sequencing of this TCR beta chain was carried out in a study of T cells in Graves' hyperthyroidism and ophthalmopathy. Points from the study as a whole: Researchers found most expanded thyroid clonotypes above 0.001 in blood as well. The model anticipated ophthalmopathy a median about 7 months pre-onset.

Concerning this clonotype: Its antigen remains unknown. This may stem from a read error, because a much larger clone lies one nucleotide away.

The CDR3 has 15 amino acids. After removal of 1 base from V and 2 bases from J, the junction contained 2 bases not matched to a gene. Germline assignment: CDR1 LGHDT and CDR2 YNNKEL (reference sequence). RNA transcripts served as the template for amplifying TCR beta CDR3 regions. A set of HTBI primers served as the primers for a first-round RT-PCR of the TCR CDR3. TCRdb called the multiplex PCR reads again in MiXCR, with one record for every CDR3 protein. The table has approximately 600,000 distinct CDR3 sequences, 14% seen once; the top ten hold less than 9%. The receptor's source is a woman aged 18-35 years with Graves' ophthalmopathy. The rearrangement links TRBV3-1 to TRBJ2-7; 10 nucleotides line up with TRBD1. Sequencing input: blood. CDR3 in amino acids: CASSQGTGGTYEQYF. The CDR3 nucleotides are TGTGCCAGCAGCCAAGGGACAGGGGGAACCTACGAGCAGTACTTC.